This TCR beta chain was retrieved from a study of identical twins. Regarding the study as a whole: Analyses of zero insertions could, in part, be confounded by invariant MAIT and iNKT cells.

CDR1 is SQVTM and CDR2 is ANQGSEA in the germline V gene. CDR3 size: 13 residues. V shed 7 bases and J shed 6 bases, with 19 bases lying between them. cDNA molecules carried unique molecular identifiers, and template switching added a universal primer site. TCRdb reprocessed the 5' RACE reads via MiXCR and lists one record per CDR3 protein. Of roughly 750,000 distinct CDR3 sequences in the sample, 20% to 25% were seen once. On this clonotype: Antigen: not known.

The data were also submitted as part of a second study, on T cells expressing NK-cell markers. That source notes: For four donors, these clonotypes were likewise the leading ones in the CD3+CD56-NKG2C+ fraction.

The chain couples TRBV29-1 to TRBJ2-7, with D perhaps matching TRBD1 (6 bases). The sample taken for sequencing was PBMCs. The receptor was derived from a woman aged 18-29 years in good health. CDR3 sequence reads: CSDETGDVAEQYF. CDR3 DNA: TGCAGCGACGAGACAGGAGATGTAGCCGAGCAGTACTTC.